These T cell receptor beta chains were read from a single sample in a study of cytomegalovirus exposure and HLA in healthy donors. TCRdb's table, derived via immunoSEQ multiplex PCR, lists solely in-frame clones and lacks some. The sample carries about 140,000 clones, more than 60% recorded once. Sequenced: PBMCs. The receptors stem from a man between 40 and 49 years old in good health and CMV-seronegative. Each CDR3 is given with its conserved first and last residue. D genes are given only for firm matches. A row's size may be missing; if present it is once, few, many or a size class.

NA | TRBJ2-3 | NA | TRBV5-1 | TGCGCCAGCAGAAAGAGTCTCTCTAGCACAGATACGCAGTATTTT | CASRKSLSSTDTQYF
NA | TRBJ2-5 | NA | TRBV7-9 | TGTGCCAGCAGCTTAAAAGGCCTAGCATCAGAGACCCAGTACTTC | CASSLKGLASETQYF
TRBD2 | TRBJ2-1 | NA | TRBV5-1 | TGCGCCAGCAGCTTGGGGGGACTAGGTTACAATGAGCAGTTCTTC | CASSLGGLGYNEQFF
NA | TRBJ1-1 | NA | TRBV19 | TGTGCCAGTAGGGACACAATGAACACTGAAGCTTTCTTT | CASRDTMNTEAFF
NA | TRBJ1-1 | few | TRBV5-1 | TGCGCCAGCAGCTTGGGACAGATTACCGTGAACACTGAAGCTTTCTTT | CASSLGQITVNTEAFF
TRBD2 | TRBJ2-7 | NA | TRBV6-1 | TGTGCCAGCAGTGAAGCGGGGGGGAGCGAGCAGTACTTC | CASSEAGGSEQYF
TRBD1 | TRBJ1-2 | NA | TRBV5-1 | TGCGCCAGCAGCTTGGCCACAGGGGGCTGGGACGGCTACACCTTC | CASSLATGGWDGYTF
TRBD2 | TRBJ2-3 | once | TRBV5-4 | TGTGCCAGCAGAATGGGGACTAGCGGGGGGACAGATACGCAGTATTTT | CASRMGTSGGTDTQYF
TRBD1 | TRBJ2-2 | NA | TRBV10-3 | TGTGCCATCAGTGAAGGGGACAGGGGTCCCGGGGAGCTGTTTTTT | CAISEGDRGPGELFF
NA | TRBJ1-1 | NA | TRBV7-2 | TGTGCCAGCAGCTTAGGTGGTGCGAGGACTGAAGCTTTCTTT | CASSLGGARTEAFF
TRBD1 | TRBJ1-2 | few | TRBV5-6 | TGTGCCAGCAGCTTGGGGGTGGCAGGGGGCGACTTTGGCTACACCTTC | CASSLGVAGGDFGYTF
NA | TRBJ1-1 | few | TRBV5-5 | TGTGCCAGCAGGGGGCAAGAGTTGAACACTGAAGCTTTCTTT | CASRGQELNTEAFF
NA | TRBJ1-2 | NA | TRBV4-3 | TGCGCCAGCAGTCAACTGGGGGGAGAGGATGGCTACACCTTC | CASSQLGGEDGYTF